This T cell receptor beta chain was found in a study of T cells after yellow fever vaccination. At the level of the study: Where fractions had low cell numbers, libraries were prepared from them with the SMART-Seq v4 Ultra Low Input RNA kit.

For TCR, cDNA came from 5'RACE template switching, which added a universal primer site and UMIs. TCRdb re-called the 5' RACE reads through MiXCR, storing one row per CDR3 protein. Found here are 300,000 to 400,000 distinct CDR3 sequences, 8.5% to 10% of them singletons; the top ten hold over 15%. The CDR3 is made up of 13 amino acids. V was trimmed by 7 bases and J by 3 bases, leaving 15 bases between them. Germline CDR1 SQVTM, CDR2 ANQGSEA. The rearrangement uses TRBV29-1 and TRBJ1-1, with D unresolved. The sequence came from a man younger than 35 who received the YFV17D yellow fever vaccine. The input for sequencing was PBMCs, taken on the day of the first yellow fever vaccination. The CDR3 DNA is TGCAGCGGGTTTGGCCAAGTGGACACTGAAGCTTTCTTT. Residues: CSGFGQVDTEAFF.